Shown below are 30 T cell receptor beta chains from a single sample sequenced in a study of T cells in Graves' hyperthyroidism and ophthalmopathy. RNA transcripts gave rise to amplified TCR beta CDR3 regions. In the first-round RT-PCR of the TCR CDR3, the HTBI primer set was used. TCRdb re-called the multiplex PCR reads through MiXCR, storing one row per CDR3 protein. The sample shows roughly 380,000 distinct CDR3 sequences, 15% to 20% of them seen only once. The sample was blood. These TCRs come from a woman aged 40 to 49 with Graves' ophthalmopathy.

This clonotype was counted many times. V gene TRBV20-1 combines with J gene TRBJ2-5; D unclear. This CDR3 region has 10 residues. With 4 bases removed from V and 3 bases from J, the gap between germline ends came to 3 bases. CDR1 is DFQATT, CDR2 SNEGSKA, per germline (reference sequence). DNA for the CDR3: TGCAGTGCTATTAAAGAGACCCAGTACTTC. Encoded protein: CSAIKETQYF.

This clonotype was detected only a few times. The rearrangement joins TRBV11-1 to TRBJ2-7, with 8 bases matching TRBD2. V lost 5 bases to trimming and J lost 3 bases; unmatched junction nucleotides: 12. The V gene's germline CDR1 is SGHAT and CDR2 FQDESV (reference sequence). There are 16 residues in the CDR3. The chain's CDR3 is CASSPGGGRANYEQYF. In DNA, the CDR3 is TGTGCCAGCAGCCCCGGGGGGGGCAGAGCCAACTACGAGCAGTACTTC.

Many counts were recorded for this clonotype. The J gene is TRBJ1-1, the V gene TRBV6-1, with D hard to call. V was shortened by 2 bases and J by 2 bases, with 9 bases between the two germline ends. This CDR3 has 14 amino acids. Germline CDR1 and CDR2: MNHNS and SASEGT. The CDR3 sequence is CASSEYNLNTEAFF. The CDR3 DNA reads as TGTGCCAGCAGTGAATACAACCTTAACACTGAAGCTTTCTTT.

This clonotype was counted at least ten times. The chain couples TRBV6-5 to TRBJ1-1; maybe TRBD1 (6 bases). Germline V gene sequence: CDR1 MNHEY, CDR2 SVGAGI. Trimming removed 6 bases from V and 1 base from J, with 12 bases in between. The CDR3 is 14 amino acids. The CDR3 protein is CASSLQGRNTEAFF. The DNA of the CDR3 is TGTGCCAGCAGCTTACAGGGAAGGAACACTGAAGCTTTCTTT.

This clonotype occurred many times. The V and J genes are TRBV6-2 or TRBV6-3 and TRBJ1-1; no firm D call. Germline V gene lookup returns CDR1 MNHEY and CDR2 SVGEGT. V lost 0 bases and J 3 bases, leaving 8 bases between the germline ends. CDR3 size: 14 residues. In DNA, the CDR3 is TGTGCCAGCAGTTACTCGCCGGTTTACACTGAAGCTTTCTTT. Protein sequence: CASSYSPVYTEAFF.

This clonotype was counted at least ten times. The rearrangement links TRBV20-1 to TRBJ1-1, with D unresolved. The CDR3 contains 13 residues. From germline, CDR1 is DFQATT and CDR2 SNEGSKA (reference sequence). V lost 1 base and J lost 0, with 6 bases in between. The CDR3 is CSARARLNTEAFF. The CDR3 DNA is TGCAGTGCTAGAGCCAGGTTGAACACTGAAGCTTTCTTT.

This clonotype was seen repeatedly, ten times or more. The rearrangement links TRBV6-5 to TRBJ1-2; the match to TRBD1 covers 8 bases. CDR1 and CDR2 (germline): MNHEY, SVGAGI. The CDR3 covers 15 residues. Unmatched junction bases numbered 4, after V lost 2 bases and J lost 2 bases. CDR3 sequence reads: CASSYPTGANYGYTF. CDR3 coding DNA: TGTGCCAGCAGTTACCCGACAGGGGCCAACTATGGCTACACCTTC.

This chain connects TRBV6-1 to TRBJ1-5; no reliable D call. The V end lost 8 bases, the J end lost 0 bases, and 11 bases lay between the germline ends. From germline, CDR1 is MNHNS and CDR2 SASEGT. The CDR3 is 14 amino acids. CDR3 loop: CASLGDYSNQPQHF. CDR3 nucleotide sequence: TGTGCCAGCCTCGGTGACTATAGCAATCAGCCCCAGCATTTT.

This clonotype was counted many times. The J gene is TRBJ2-7, the V gene TRBV3-1, with D tentatively TRBD1 (6 bases). The V end was cut by 3 bases, the J end by 0 bases, with 12 bases between. The V gene's germline CDR1 is LGHDT and CDR2 YNNKEL (reference sequence). The CDR3 extends over 15 amino acids. DNA of the CDR3: TGTGCCAGCAGCCAGCCCACAGGGACCTCCTACGAGCAGTACTTC. It yields the protein CASSQPTGTSYEQYF.

This chain connects TRBV5-1 to TRBJ2-7; 7 positions agree with TRBD2. There are 15 residues in the CDR3. The ends lost 4 bases at V and 4 bases at J; junction bases unmatched: 11. Germline V gene data show CDR1 as SGHRS and CDR2 as YFSETQ. The CDR3 region is CASSLMAGVLYEQYF. CDR3 nucleotides: TGCGCCAGCAGCCTGATGGCGGGAGTTTTGTACGAGCAGTACTTC.

This clonotype was counted at least ten times. The chain has TRBV2 and TRBJ1-3; unclear D gene. CDR3 size: 14 residues. The germline V gene has CDR1 SNHLY and CDR2 FYNNEI. The V end lost 4 bases, the J end lost 0 bases, and 7 bases lay between the germline ends. CDR3 amino acids: CASSAGTSGNTIYF. The DNA of the CDR3 is TGTGCCAGCAGTGCGGGCACCTCTGGAAACACCATATATTTT.

This clonotype turned up a few times. The genes are TRBV20-1 and TRBJ2-7, with 7 nucleotides matching TRBD1. The CDR3 is 13 residues long. The V gene's germline CDR1 is DFQATT and CDR2 SNEGSKA (reference sequence). V lost 1 base to trimming and J lost 6 bases; unmatched junction nucleotides: 6. As DNA, the CDR3 is TGCAGTGCTAGAGGAGGGGGCCCTTTCGAGCAGTACTTC. It encodes CSARGGGPFEQYF.

This clonotype was seen many times. The chain joins TRBV15 to TRBJ2-3, with 8 bases that match TRBD1. Germline assignment: CDR1 LNHNV and CDR2 YYDKDF (reference sequence). V shed 0 bases and J 4 bases; nucleotides not matched to a gene: 18. This CDR3 contains 20 residues. The CDR3 DNA sequence: TGTGCCACCAGCAGAGATAGAAGGACAGGGACTTCCCCCCGACCAGATACGCAGTATTTT. Translated: CATSRDRRTGTSPRPDTQYF. Filled out from reference TRBV15 and TRBJ2-3, the complete variable domain reads DAMVIQNPRYQVTQFGKPVTLSCSQTLNHNVMYWYQQKSSQAPKLLFHYYDKDFNNEADTPDNFQSRRPNTSFCFLDIRSPGLGDTAMYLCATSRDRRTGTSPRPDTQYFGPGTRLTVL.

This clonotype was recorded a few times. V usage is TRBV19 and J usage is TRBJ1-3; D is unclear. Germline CDR1 reads LNHDA; CDR2 reads SQIVND (reference sequence). CDR3 length: 14 residues. V shed 8 bases and J shed 7 bases, with 18 bases lying between them. The DNA for the CDR3 is TGTGCCAGTGGGAGAATTGGTGGAGTCAACACCATATATTTT. Translation gives CASGRIGGVNTIYF.

There are many counts of this clonotype. The chain has TRBV29-1 and TRBJ1-1; weak D call: TRBD1 (6 bases). The CDR3 loop spans 16 amino acids. Germline loops: CDR1 SQVTM, CDR2 ANQGSEA. CDR3 sequence: CSVSPIQGAGNTEAFF. The CDR3 DNA follows: TGCAGTGTCAGTCCTATACAGGGAGCCGGGAACACTGAAGCTTTCTTT. The complete variable domain, with remaining parts taken from reference TRBV29-1 and TRBJ1-1, reads SAVISQKPSRDICQRGTSLTIQCQVDSQVTMMFWYRQQPGQSLTLIATANQGSEATYESGFVIDKFPISRPNLTFSTLTVSNMSPEDSSIYLCSVSPIQGAGNTEAFFGQGTRLTVV.

In its sample, this clonotype was seen many times. The J gene is TRBJ1-1, the V gene TRBV2; 8 bases align to TRBD1. The CDR3 is 15 residues long. Germline values: CDR1 SNHLY, CDR2 FYNNEI. The V segment lost 2 bases and the J segment 5 bases; nucleotides outside the gene matches: 7. CDR3: CASSEQGATRTEAFF. CDR3 coding DNA: TGTGCCAGCAGTGAACAGGGGGCGACTAGGACTGAAGCTTTCTTT. Variable domain in full (rest from reference TRBV2 and TRBJ1-1): EPEVTQTPSHQVTQMGQEVILRCVPISNHLYFYWYRQILGQKVEFLVSFYNNEISEKSEIFDDQFSVERPDGSNFTLKIRSTKLEDSAMYFCASSEQGATRTEAFFGQGTRLTVV.

This clonotype was seen a few times. The chain links TRBV6-1 to TRBJ2-7, with TRBD1 matching 7 bases. The CDR3 extends over 15 amino acids. Germline CDR1 and CDR2: MNHNS and SASEGT. Unmatched junction bases numbered 11, after V lost 6 bases and J lost 3 bases. Written as DNA, the CDR3 is TGTGCCAGCAGGTCCGGGACAGCGTCCCTCTACGAGCAGTACTTC. Protein sequence: CASRSGTASLYEQYF.

This clonotype was recorded at least ten times. The genes are TRBV6-5 and TRBJ1-5; D is possibly TRBD1 (5 bases). This CDR3 spans 14 amino acids. V lost 6 bases to trimming and J lost 5 bases, with 14 bases between them. Germline V gene data show CDR1 as MNHEY and CDR2 as SVGAGI. Written as DNA, the CDR3 is TGTGCCAGCAGCGTGGGGCGGGTACATCAGCCCCAGCATTTT. It encodes CASSVGRVHQPQHF.

This clonotype has a count of ten or more. The chain couples TRBV27 to TRBJ2-3; the D is unclear. The CDR3 covers 17 residues. The V end was cut by 4 bases, the J end by 2 bases, with 19 bases between. Germline V gene lookup returns CDR1 MNHEY and CDR2 SMNVEV (reference sequence). CDR3 in amino acids: CASSYRVGFHNTDTQYF. In nucleotides, the CDR3 is TGTGCCAGCAGTTACCGTGTTGGGTTTCACAACACAGATACGCAGTATTTT.

By its share, this clonotype is large. This chain joins TRBV11-2 and TRBJ2-7; D call uncertain. From germline, CDR1 is SGHAT and CDR2 FQNNGV. CDR3 length: 13 residues. V lost 3 bases to trimming and J lost 5 bases, with 11 bases between them. This CDR3 is CASSFRQQNEQYF. CDR3 DNA sequence: TGTGCCAGCAGCTTTCGCCAACAGAACGAGCAGTACTTC.

This clonotype has ten or more counts. V usage is TRBV27 and J usage is TRBJ2-7, with 7 bases matching TRBD1. V lost 6 bases, J lost 1 base, and 30 bases stayed unmatched. CDR1 is MNHEY, CDR2 SMNVEV, per germline (reference sequence). This CDR3 is built from 22 residues. CDR3 in amino acids: CASRLRQGRILTHLSLSYEQYF. The CDR3 DNA is TGTGCCAGCAGATTACGACAGGGAAGAATTTTAACGCATTTAAGCCTGTCCTACGAGCAGTACTTC.

At least ten counts were recorded for this clonotype. This chain links TRBV29-1 with TRBJ1-2; 7 bases are a match to TRBD1. Germline-derived CDR1 and CDR2 are SQVTM and ANQGSEA. Trimming cost V 6 bases and J 3 bases; bases outside gene matches: 7. This CDR3 has 13 amino acids. As DNA, the CDR3 is TGCAGCGTGGGCGACAGGGCGGACTATGGCTACACCTTC. Translating gives CSVGDRADYGYTF. Variable domain in full (rest from reference TRBV29-1 and TRBJ1-2): SAVISQKPSRDICQRGTSLTIQCQVDSQVTMMFWYRQQPGQSLTLIATANQGSEATYESGFVIDKFPISRPNLTFSTLTVSNMSPEDSSIYLCSVGDRADYGYTFGSGTRLTVV.

A remark on this clonotype: As the CDR3 is not closed by the conserved phenylalanine or tryptophan, this likely results from a read error. The chain carries TRBV4-3 and TRBJ2-7; D may be TRBD2 (5 bases). Per germline, CDR1 LGHNA and CDR2 YSLEER. The CDR3 contains 15 residues. With 3 bases removed from V and 6 bases from J, the gap between germline ends came to 18 bases. CDR3 nucleotides: TGCGCCAGCAGCCACGATGCGCTCGGGAAGTCCGAGCAGTACTCC. This translates into CASSHDALGKSEQYS.

This clonotype came up many times. V is TRBV6-5 and J is TRBJ2-7; D perhaps matches TRBD2 (5 bases). V was shortened by 0 bases and J by 2 bases, with 11 bases between the two germline ends. Looked up from germline, CDR1 is MNHEY and CDR2 is SVGAGI. The CDR3 length is 15 residues. As DNA, the CDR3 is TGTGCCAGCAGTTACTCGTTTCCGGGGACCTACGAGCAGTACTTC. Amino acid sequence: CASSYSFPGTYEQYF.

The sample holds many counts of this clonotype. The chain uses TRBV28 and TRBJ1-2; the D is unclear. Per germline, CDR1 MDHEN and CDR2 SYDVKM. There are 12 residues in the CDR3. Trimming shortened V by 3 bases and J by 8 bases, and 10 bases separated the two germline ends. This chain's CDR3 is CASSFGEEGYTF. DNA for the CDR3: TGTGCCAGCAGTTTCGGGGAGGAGGGCTACACCTTC.

This clonotype was recorded many times. The rearrangement links TRBV12-3 or TRBV12-4 to TRBJ2-7; TRBD2 matches 12 bases. CDR3 size: 18 residues. After removal of 1 base from V and 2 bases from J, the junction contained 9 bases not matched to a gene. The CDR3 bases are TGTGCCAGCAGTTTAGTCATCCCTTCTAGCGGGAGGGCCTACGAGCAGTACTTC. Translation gives CASSLVIPSSGRAYEQYF.

The chain recombines TRBV3-1 with TRBJ2-6; no clear D. V lost 10 bases, J lost 3 bases, and 10 bases lay in between. The germline V gene has CDR1 LGHDT and CDR2 YNNKEL (reference sequence). The CDR3 totals 13 residues. CDR3 in DNA: TGTGCCATCCCCCAGAGTGGGGCCAACGTCCTGACTTTC. Amino acids: CAIPQSGANVLTF. Using reference TRBV3-1 and TRBJ2-6 for the parts outside the CDR3, the full variable domain is DTAVSQTPKYLVTQMGNDKSIKCEQNLGHDTMYWYKQDSKKFLKIMFSYNNKELIINETVPNRFSPKSPDKAHLNLHINSLELGDSAVYFCAIPQSGANVLTFGAGSRLTVL.

In its sample, this clonotype was seen many times. The chain uses TRBV6-5 and TRBJ2-7; D is possibly TRBD1 or TRBD2 (6 bases each). The V end lost 3 bases, the J end lost 2 bases, and 11 bases lay between the germline ends. This CDR3 has 14 amino acids. CDR1 MNHEY and CDR2 SVGAGI come from the germline V gene. CDR3 sequence (DNA): TGTGCCAGCAGTTATGGGGGGCTGCCCTACGAGCAGTACTTC. It encodes CASSYGGLPYEQYF.

This clonotype was seen many times. The rearrangement uses TRBV19 and TRBJ2-2; no reliable D call. The CDR3 loop spans 14 amino acids. Per germline, CDR1 LNHDA and CDR2 SQIVND (reference sequence). With 5 bases removed from V and 0 bases from J, the gap between germline ends came to 7 bases. The CDR3 here is CASSHLPNTGELFF. The CDR3 DNA sequence: TGTGCCAGTAGTCACCTTCCGAACACCGGGGAGCTGTTTTTT. Complete variable domain (other parts from reference TRBV19 and TRBJ2-2): DGGITQSPKYLFRKEGQNVTLSCEQNLNHDAMYWYRQDPGQGLRLIYYSQIVNDFQKGDIAEGYSVSREKKESFPLTVTSAQKNPTAFYLCASSHLPNTGELFFGEGSRLTVL.

In this sample, this clonotype turned up many times. This chain connects TRBV7-2 to TRBJ2-5; either TRBD1 or TRBD2 may fit D (8 bases each). V was pared by 5 bases and J by 7 bases, with 23 bases between. CDR1 SGHTA and CDR2 FQGNSA come from the germline V gene. CDR3 length: 16 residues. CDR3 region: CASSLRAQGAGGTQYF. The CDR3 DNA sequence: TGTGCCAGCAGCCTGAGGGCCCAGGGGGCGGGAGGGACCCAGTACTTC.